This TCR beta chain came from a study of T cell repertoires in cytomegalovirus infection. About the research overall: Well-studied HLA-B-restricted epitopes and recently identified HLA-C-restricted epitopes of CMV were both used in the study. The public TCR beta signatures pointed to both CMV infection and matching HLA type.

TCRdb analysed the reads with MiXCR anew, one entry per CDR3 protein. Of around 300,000 distinct CDR3 sequences listed, approximately 22% were seen once; the top ten hold roughly 20%. Germline V gene lookup returns CDR1 LNHDA and CDR2 SQIVND (reference sequence). The J segment lost 7 bases and the V segment lost 3 bases, leaving 11 bases of the junction unmatched. The CDR3 is 15 residues long. This clonotype has a count of ten or more. The antigen is not known. Study results and caveats: Carriage of CMV together with the relevant HLA was identifiable through cumulative public TCR beta family frequency. CMV-specific HLA-C-restricted TCR beta clonotypes dominated the ex vivo response.

Sequences were derived from cultured PBMCs, sampled from culture after CMV antigen stimulation. This clonotype was sampled from a human donor in good health (CMV status not recorded). Some clones in this sample may be carry-over from other donors' samples. The chain employs TRBV19 and TRBJ1-2; 7 positions match TRBD1. This CDR3 reads CASSMGDRVASGYTF. CDR3 sequence (DNA): TGTGCCAGTAGTATGGGCGACAGGGTGGCCTCTGGCTACACCTTC.